This T cell receptor beta chain was captured by sequencing in a study of control samples from healthy donors and cancer patients. This clone was detected once. Germline V gives CDR1 KGHSH, CDR2 LQKENI. CDR3 size: 14 residues. The V end lost 4 bases, the J end lost 1 base, and 9 bases lay between the germline ends. Here immunoSEQ multiplex PCR was the method, and the copy in TCRdb shows in-frame clones only, minus some. There are 200,000 or so clones in the sample; over 80% occur only once, and 1.8% lies in the top ten. This clonotype was obtained from a man younger than 45 in good health. The sample taken for sequencing was blood. The chain couples TRBV18 to TRBJ2-3, with D maybe TRBD1 (5 bases). The CDR3 bases are TGTGCCAGCTCACAACAGGAGCGCACAGATACGCAGTATTTT. Protein product: CASSQQERTDTQYF.